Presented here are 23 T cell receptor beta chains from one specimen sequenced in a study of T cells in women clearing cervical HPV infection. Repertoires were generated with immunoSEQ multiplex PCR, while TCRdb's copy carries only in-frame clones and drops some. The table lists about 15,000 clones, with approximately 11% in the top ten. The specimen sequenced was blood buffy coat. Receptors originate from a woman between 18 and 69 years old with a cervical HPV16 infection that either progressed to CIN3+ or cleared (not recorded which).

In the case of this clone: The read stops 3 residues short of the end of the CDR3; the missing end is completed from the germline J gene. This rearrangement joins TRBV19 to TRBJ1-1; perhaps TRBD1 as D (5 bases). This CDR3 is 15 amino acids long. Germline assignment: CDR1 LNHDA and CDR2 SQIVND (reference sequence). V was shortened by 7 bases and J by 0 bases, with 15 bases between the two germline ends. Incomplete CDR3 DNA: TGTGCCAGTATGGGGCAGGGCATCATGAACACTGAA. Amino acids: CASMGQGIMNTE. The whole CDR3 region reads CASMGQGIMNTEAFF.

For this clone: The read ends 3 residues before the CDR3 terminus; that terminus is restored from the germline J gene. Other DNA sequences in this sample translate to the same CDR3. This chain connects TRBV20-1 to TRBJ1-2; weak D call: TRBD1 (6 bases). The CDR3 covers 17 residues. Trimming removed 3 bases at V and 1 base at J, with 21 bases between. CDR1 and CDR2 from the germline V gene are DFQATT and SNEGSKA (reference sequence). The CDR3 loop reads CSASQTAQGSSNYGYTF. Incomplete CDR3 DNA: TGCAGTGCTAGTCAGACCGCACAGGGATCGAGTAACTATGGC.

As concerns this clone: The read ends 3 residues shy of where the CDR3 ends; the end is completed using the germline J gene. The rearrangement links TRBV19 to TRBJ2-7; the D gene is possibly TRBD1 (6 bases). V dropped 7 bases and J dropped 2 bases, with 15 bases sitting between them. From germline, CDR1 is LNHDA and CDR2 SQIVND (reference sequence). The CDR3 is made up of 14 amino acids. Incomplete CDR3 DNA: TGTGCCAGTACCGATACGGACAGACCCTACGAG. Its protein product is CASTDTDRPYE. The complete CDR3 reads CASTDTDRPYEQYF. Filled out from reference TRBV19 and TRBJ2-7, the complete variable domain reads DGGITQSPKYLFRKEGQNVTLSCEQNLNHDAMYWYRQDPGQGLRLIYYSQIVNDFQKGDIAEGYSVSREKKESFPLTVTSAQKNPTAFYLCASTDTDRPYEQYFGPGTRLTVT.

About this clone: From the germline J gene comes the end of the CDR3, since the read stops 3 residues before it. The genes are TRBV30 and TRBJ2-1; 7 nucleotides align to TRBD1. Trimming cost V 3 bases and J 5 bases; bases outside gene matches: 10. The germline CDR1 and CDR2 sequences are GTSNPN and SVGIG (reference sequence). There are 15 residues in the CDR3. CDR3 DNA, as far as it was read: TGTGCCTGGAGGACAGGGCTCGGCAAGAACAATGAG. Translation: CAWRTGLGKNNE. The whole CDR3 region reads CAWRTGLGKNNEQFF.

The CDR3 DNA, read in part, is TGTGCCAGTAGCGGCAACTACTACGAG. It encodes CASSGNYYE. The whole CDR3 sequence reads CASSGNYYEQYF. This chain connects TRBV19 to TRBJ2-7; unclear D gene. The read ends 3 residues shy of where the CDR3 ends; the end is completed using the germline J gene. Germline CDR1 LNHDA, CDR2 SQIVND (reference sequence). The V and J ends lost 6 bases and 3 bases respectively, with 9 bases between them. CDR3 length: 12 amino acids.

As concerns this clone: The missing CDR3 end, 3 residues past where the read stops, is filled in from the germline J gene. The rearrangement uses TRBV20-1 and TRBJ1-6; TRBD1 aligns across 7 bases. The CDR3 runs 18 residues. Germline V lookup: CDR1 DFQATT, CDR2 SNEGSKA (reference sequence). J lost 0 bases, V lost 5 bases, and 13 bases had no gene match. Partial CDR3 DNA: TGCAGTGCTGCCCGGGACAGTCTTCCTAGCTCCTATAATTCACCC. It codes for CSAARDSLPSSYNSP. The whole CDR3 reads CSAARDSLPSSYNSPLHF.

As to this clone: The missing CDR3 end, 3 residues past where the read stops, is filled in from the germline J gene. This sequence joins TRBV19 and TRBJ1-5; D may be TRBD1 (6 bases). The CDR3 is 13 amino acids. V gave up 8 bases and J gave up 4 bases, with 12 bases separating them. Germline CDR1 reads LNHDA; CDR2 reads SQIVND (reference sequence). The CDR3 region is CASADRPNQPQHF. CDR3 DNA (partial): TGTGCCAGTGCAGACAGGCCAAATCAGCCC.

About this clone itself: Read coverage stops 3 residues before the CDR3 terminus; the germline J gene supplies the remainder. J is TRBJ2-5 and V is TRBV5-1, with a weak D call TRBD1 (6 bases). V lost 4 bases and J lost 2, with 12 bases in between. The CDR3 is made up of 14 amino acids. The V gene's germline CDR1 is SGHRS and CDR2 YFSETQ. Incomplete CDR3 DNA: TGCGCCAGCAGCCCCCAGACAGGACAAGAGACC. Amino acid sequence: CASSPQTGQET. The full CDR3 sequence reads CASSPQTGQETQYF.

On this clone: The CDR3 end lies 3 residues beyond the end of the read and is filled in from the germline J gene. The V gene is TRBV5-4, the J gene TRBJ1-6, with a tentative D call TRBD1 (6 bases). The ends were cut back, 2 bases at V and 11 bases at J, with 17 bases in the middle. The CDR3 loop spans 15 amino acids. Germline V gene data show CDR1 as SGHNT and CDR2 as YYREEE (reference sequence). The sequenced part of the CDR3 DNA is TGTGCCAGCAGCTTTGATGTCGGGACACAGGCACCC. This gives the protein CASSFDVGTQAP. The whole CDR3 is CASSFDVGTQAPLHF.

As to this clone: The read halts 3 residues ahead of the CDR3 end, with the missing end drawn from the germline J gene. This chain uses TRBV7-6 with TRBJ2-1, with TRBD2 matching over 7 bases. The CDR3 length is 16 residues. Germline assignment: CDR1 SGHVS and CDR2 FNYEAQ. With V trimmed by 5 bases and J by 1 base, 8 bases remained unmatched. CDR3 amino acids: CASSDVLADSYNEQFF. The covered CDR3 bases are TGTGCCAGCAGCGATGTCCTAGCGGATTCCTACAATGAG. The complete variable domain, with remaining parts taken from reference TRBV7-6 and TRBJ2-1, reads GAGVSQSPRYKVTKRGQDVALRCDPISGHVSLYWYRQALGQGPEFLTYFNYEAQQDKSGLPNDRFSAERPEGSISTLTIQRTEQRDSAMYRCASSDVLADSYNEQFFGPGTRLTVL.

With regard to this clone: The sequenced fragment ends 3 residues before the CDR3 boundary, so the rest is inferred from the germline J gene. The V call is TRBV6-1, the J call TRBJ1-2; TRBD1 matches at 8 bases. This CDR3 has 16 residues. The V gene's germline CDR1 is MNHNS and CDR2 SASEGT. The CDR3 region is CASSANRGQGGWGYTF. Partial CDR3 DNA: TGTGCCAGCAGTGCAAACCGTGGACAGGGAGGATGGGGC.

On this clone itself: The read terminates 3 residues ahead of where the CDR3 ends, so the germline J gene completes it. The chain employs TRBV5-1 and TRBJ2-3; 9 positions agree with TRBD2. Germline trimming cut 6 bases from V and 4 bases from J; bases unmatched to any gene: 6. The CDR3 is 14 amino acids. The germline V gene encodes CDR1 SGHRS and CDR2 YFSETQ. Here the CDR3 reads CASTGGGGPDTQYF. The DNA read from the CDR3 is TGCGCCAGCACCGGCGGGGGGGGGCCAGATACG.

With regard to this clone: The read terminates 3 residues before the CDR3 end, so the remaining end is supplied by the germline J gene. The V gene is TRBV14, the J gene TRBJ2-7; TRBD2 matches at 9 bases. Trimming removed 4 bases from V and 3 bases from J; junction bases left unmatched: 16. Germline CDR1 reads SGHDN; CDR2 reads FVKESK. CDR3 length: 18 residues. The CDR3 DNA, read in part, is TGTGCCAGCAGCCGAACCTACCCGGGACTAGCAGCGATCTACGAG. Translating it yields CASSRTYPGLAAIYE. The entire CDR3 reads CASSRTYPGLAAIYEQYF.

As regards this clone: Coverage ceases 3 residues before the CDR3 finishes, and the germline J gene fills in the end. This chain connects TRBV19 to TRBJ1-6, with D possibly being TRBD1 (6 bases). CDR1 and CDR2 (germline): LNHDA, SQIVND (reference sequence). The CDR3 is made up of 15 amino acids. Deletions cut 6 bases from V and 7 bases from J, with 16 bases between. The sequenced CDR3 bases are TGTGCCAGTAGGTTTGGGGGACAACGGAATTCACCC. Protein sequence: CASRFGGQRNSP. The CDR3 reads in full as CASRFGGQRNSPLHF.

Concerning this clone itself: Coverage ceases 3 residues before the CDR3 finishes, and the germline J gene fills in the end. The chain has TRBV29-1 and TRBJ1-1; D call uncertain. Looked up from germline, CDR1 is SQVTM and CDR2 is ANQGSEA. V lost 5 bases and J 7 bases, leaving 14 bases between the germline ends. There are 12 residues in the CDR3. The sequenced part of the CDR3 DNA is TGCAGCGTTATAGTAAAACTCCGTGAA. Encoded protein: CSVIVKLRE. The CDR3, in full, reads CSVIVKLREAFF. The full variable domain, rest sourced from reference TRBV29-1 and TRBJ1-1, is SAVISQKPSRDICQRGTSLTIQCQVDSQVTMMFWYRQQPGQSLTLIATANQGSEATYESGFVIDKFPISRPNLTFSTLTVSNMSPEDSSIYLCSVIVKLREAFFGQGTRLTVV.

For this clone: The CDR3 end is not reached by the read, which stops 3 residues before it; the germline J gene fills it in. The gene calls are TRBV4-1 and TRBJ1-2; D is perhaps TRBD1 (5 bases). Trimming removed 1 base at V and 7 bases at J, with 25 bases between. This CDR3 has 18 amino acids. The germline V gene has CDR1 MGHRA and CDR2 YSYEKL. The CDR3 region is CASSQGYPGRGRGTGYTF. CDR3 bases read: TGCGCCAGCAGCCAAGGCTATCCGGGCCGCGGAAGGGGAACTGGC.

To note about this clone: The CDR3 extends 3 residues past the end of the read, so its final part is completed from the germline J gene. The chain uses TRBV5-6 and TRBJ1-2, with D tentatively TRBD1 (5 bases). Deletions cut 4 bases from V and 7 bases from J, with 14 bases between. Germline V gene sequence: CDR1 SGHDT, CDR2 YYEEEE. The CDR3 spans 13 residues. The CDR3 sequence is CASSRLRDLGYTF. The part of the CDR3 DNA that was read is TGTGCCAGCAGCCGTCTCAGGGATCTTGGC.

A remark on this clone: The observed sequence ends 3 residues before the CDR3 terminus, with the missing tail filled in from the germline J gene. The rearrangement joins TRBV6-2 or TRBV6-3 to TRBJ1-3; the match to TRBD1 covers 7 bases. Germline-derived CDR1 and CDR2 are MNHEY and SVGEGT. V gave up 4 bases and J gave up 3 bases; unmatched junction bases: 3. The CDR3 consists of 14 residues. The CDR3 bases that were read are TGTGCCAGCAGTTCCGGGACAGTTGGAAACACC. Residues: CASSSGTVGNT. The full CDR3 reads CASSSGTVGNTIYF.

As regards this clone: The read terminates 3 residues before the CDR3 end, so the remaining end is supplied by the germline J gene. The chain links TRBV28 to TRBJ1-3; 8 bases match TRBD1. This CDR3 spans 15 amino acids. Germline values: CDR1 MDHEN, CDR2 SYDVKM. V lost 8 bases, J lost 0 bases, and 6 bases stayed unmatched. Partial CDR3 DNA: TGTGCCAGCCGGACAGGGACCCTCTCTGGAAACACC. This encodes CASRTGTLSGNT. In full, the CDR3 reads CASRTGTLSGNTIYF.

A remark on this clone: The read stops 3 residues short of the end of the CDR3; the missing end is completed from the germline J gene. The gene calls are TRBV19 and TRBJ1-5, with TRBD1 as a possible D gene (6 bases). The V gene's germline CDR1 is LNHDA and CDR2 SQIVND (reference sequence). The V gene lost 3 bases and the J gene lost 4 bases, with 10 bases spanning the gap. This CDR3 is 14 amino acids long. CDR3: CASSIGQGNQPQHF. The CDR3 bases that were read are TGTGCCAGTAGTATCGGCCAGGGGAATCAGCCC. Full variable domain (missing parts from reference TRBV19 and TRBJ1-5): DGGITQSPKYLFRKEGQNVTLSCEQNLNHDAMYWYRQDPGQGLRLIYYSQIVNDFQKGDIAEGYSVSREKKESFPLTVTSAQKNPTAFYLCASSIGQGNQPQHFGDGTRLSIL.

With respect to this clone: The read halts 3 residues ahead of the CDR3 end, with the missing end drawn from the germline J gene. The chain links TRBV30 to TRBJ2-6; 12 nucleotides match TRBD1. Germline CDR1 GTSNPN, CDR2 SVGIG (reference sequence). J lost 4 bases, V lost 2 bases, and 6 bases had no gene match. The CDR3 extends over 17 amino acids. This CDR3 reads CAWSPGQGAIGANVLTF. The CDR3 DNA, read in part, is TGTGCCTGGAGTCCGGGACAGGGGGCGATCGGGGCCAACGTC.

The CDR3 spells CASSEYSGKHSTDTQYF. The sequenced part of the CDR3 DNA is TGTGCCAGCAGTGAATATAGCGGCAAACATAGCACAGATACG. The chain links TRBV2 to TRBJ2-3; a possible D gene is TRBD2 (6 bases). The read gets to within 3 residues of the CDR3 end, and the germline J gene fills in the rest. The CDR3 is 17 residues long. Germline CDR1 SNHLY, CDR2 FYNNEI. Between the trimmed V and J ends, which lost 2 bases and 0 bases, there was a span of 15 bases.

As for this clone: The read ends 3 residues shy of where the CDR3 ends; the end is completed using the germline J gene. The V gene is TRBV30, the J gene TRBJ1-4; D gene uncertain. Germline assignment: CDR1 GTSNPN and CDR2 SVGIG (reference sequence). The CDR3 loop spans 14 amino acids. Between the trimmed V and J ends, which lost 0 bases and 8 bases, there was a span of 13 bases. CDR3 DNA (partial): TGTGCCTGGAGTGTGGGCGTCGCACGGGAAAAA. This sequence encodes CAWSVGVAREK. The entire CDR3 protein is CAWSVGVAREKLFF. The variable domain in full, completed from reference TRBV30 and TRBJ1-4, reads SQTIHQWPATLVQPVGSPLSLECTVEGTSNPNLYWYRQAAGRGLQLLFYSVGIGQISSEVPQNLSASRPQDRQFILSSKKLLLSDSGFYLCAWSVGVAREKLFFGSGTQLSVL.